This TCR beta chain was sequenced in a study of blood T cell repertoires in COVID-19. About the research overall: Acute-phase and convalescent COVID-19 samples originated in the United States, Italy and Spain. PBMCs, B-cell-depleted T cells, or T cells provided the cDNA or gDNA that made up the material.

Original processing methods: Researchers report that nucleated cell counts were estimated from reference gene primer amplification. Assay used: immunoSEQ multiplex PCR; TCRdb lists only in-frame clones, some missing. That table furnishes V, J and clone size, whereas the DNA furnished D and trimming. The data contain hundreds of thousands of clones, about 88% of them singletons. V lost 5 bases and J lost 4; bases outside the gene matches: 0. The CDR3 spans 13 residues. Germline V gene sequence: CDR1 KGHDR, CDR2 SFDVKD. V gene TRBV24-1 combines with J gene TRBJ2-3; 9 nucleotides line up with TRBD1. This clonotype originated in a man in his forties with acute or convalescent COVID-19. Sequencing input: peripheral blood. The CDR3 spells CATSGQGADTQYF. The DNA of the CDR3 is TGTGCCACCAGTGGACAGGGGGCAGATACGCAGTATTTT.